These 13 T cell receptor beta chains originate from one sample sequenced in a study of T cell responses to AZD1222 COVID-19 vaccine. Sequencing used immunoSEQ multiplex PCR; TCRdb keeps in-frame clones, though not all of them. The sample consists of approximately 110,000 clones, around 87% of them appearing once. This material consisted of peripheral blood, taken on day 0 of AZD1222 vaccination. These receptors all stem from an adult in good health.

The genes are TRBV27 and TRBJ1-2; D gene uncertain. The CDR3 loop spans 14 amino acids. V shed 6 bases and J shed 5 bases, with 16 bases lying between them. In germline, CDR1 is MNHEY, CDR2 SMNVEV (reference sequence). CDR3 protein: CASSQRPRSYGYTF. The CDR3 nucleotides are TGTGCCAGCAGCCAAAGGCCCCGGTCTTATGGCTACACCTTC.

V usage is TRBV4-1 and J usage is TRBJ1-6; D not resolved. Germline V gene sequence: CDR1 MGHRA, CDR2 YSYEKL. This CDR3 is 12 amino acids long. V shed 3 bases and J shed 7 bases, with 4 bases lying between them. The CDR3 reads CASSHPNSPLHF. For the CDR3, the DNA is TGCGCCAGCAGCCACCCGAATTCACCCCTCCACTTT.

The chain has TRBV5-5 and TRBJ2-1; possibly TRBD1 or TRBD2 for D (5 bases each). The CDR3 loop spans 16 amino acids. The ends were cut back, 2 bases at V and 7 bases at J, with 19 bases in the middle. The germline V gene has CDR1 SGHKS and CDR2 YYEKEE (reference sequence). CDR3 nucleotides: TGTGCCAGCAGCTTCCCTACCGGGACCCTGAGGAATGAGCAGTTCTTC. Protein: CASSFPTGTLRNEQFF.

The V and J genes are TRBV9 and TRBJ2-1; perhaps TRBD2 as D (5 bases). CDR1 is SGDLS, CDR2 YYNGEE, per germline. Trimming cost V 2 bases and J 3 bases, with 9 bases left between them. The CDR3 has 14 residues. CDR3 region: CASSVDYNYNEQFF. Here the CDR3 DNA reads TGTGCCAGCAGCGTCGACTATAACTACAATGAGCAGTTCTTC.

V and J are TRBV5-4 and TRBJ2-2, with D uncertain. The length of the CDR3 is 15 residues. V lost 3 bases and J 5 bases, leaving 14 bases between the germline ends. Germline V gene sequence: CDR1 SGHNT, CDR2 YYREEE (reference sequence). CDR3 sequence: CASSYDSRGTGELFF. The CDR3 region has the DNA TGTGCCAGCAGCTATGATTCCCGTGGGACCGGGGAGCTGTTTTTT. Drawing the rest from reference TRBV5-4 and TRBJ2-2, the complete variable domain is ETGVTQSPTHLIKTRGQQVTLRCSSQSGHNTVSWYQQALGQGPQFIFQYYREEENGRGNFPPRFSGLQFPNYSSELNVNALELDDSALYLCASSYDSRGTGELFFGEGSRLTVL.

The chain combines TRBV3-1 (or the pseudogene TRBV3-2) with TRBJ1-2; D ambiguous. Trimming took 1 base from V and 3 from J, leaving 9 bases between them. There are 14 residues in the CDR3. The germline gives CDR1 LGHDT, CDR2 YNNKEL (reference sequence). CDR3 nucleotides: TGTGCCAGCAGCCAAGGTCGCGGAGACTATGGCTACACCTTC. This gives the protein CASSQGRGDYGYTF.

The rearrangement links TRBV9 to TRBJ2-5, with 8 bases matching TRBD1. This CDR3 has 15 residues. CDR1 is SGDLS and CDR2 is YYNGEE in the germline V gene. The V segment lost 0 bases and the J segment 5 bases; nucleotides outside the gene matches: 6. The CDR3 nucleotides read TGTGCCAGCAGCGTAGGCAGGGGGCCAATGGAGACCCAGTACTTC. It specifies CASSVGRGPMETQYF.

The CDR3 here is CASSLGATNEKLFF. CDR3 nucleotides: TGTGCCAGCAGCCTCGGAGCAACTAATGAAAAACTGTTTTTT. V and J are TRBV5-6 and TRBJ1-4; D call uncertain. CDR1 SGHDT and CDR2 YYEEEE come from the germline V gene. V was shortened by 4 bases and J by 0 bases, with 7 bases between the two germline ends. This CDR3 contains 14 residues.

This chain joins TRBV7-2 and TRBJ1-1; 9 bases fit TRBD1. Germline lookup yields CDR1 SGHTA and CDR2 FQGNSA. Trimming removed 5 bases from V and 5 bases from J; junction bases left unmatched: 3. The CDR3 runs to 13 residues. CDR3 nucleotides: TGTGCCAGCAGCCCGGGACAGGGAACTGAAGCTTTCTTT. This codes for CASSPGQGTEAFF. Using reference TRBV7-2 and TRBJ1-1 for the parts outside the CDR3, the full variable domain is GAGVSQSPSNKVTEKGKDVELRCDPISGHTALYWYRQSLGQGLEFLIYFQGNSAPDKSGLPSDRFSAERTGGSVSTLTIQRTQQEDSAVYLCASSPGQGTEAFFGQGTRLTVV.

The chain couples TRBV7-9 to TRBJ2-7; D is unresolved. Germline V gene sequence: CDR1 SEHNR, CDR2 FQNEAQ (reference sequence). V lost 3 bases to trimming and J lost 2 bases, with 8 bases between them. The CDR3 is made up of 13 amino acids. The CDR3 is CASSFDVPYEQYF. CDR3 DNA sequence: TGTGCCAGCAGCTTTGACGTGCCCTACGAGCAGTACTTC. Filled out from reference TRBV7-9 and TRBJ2-7, the complete variable domain reads DTGVSQNPRHKITKRGQNVTFRCDPISEHNRLYWYRQTLGQGPEFLTYFQNEAQLEKSRLLSDRFSAERPKGSFSTLEIQRTEQGDSAMYLCASSFDVPYEQYFGPGTRLTVT.

V usage is TRBV11-2 and J usage is TRBJ2-5, with 13 bases that match TRBD2. This CDR3 has 14 amino acids. The junction had 3 bases not matched to a gene; V was cut back by 6 bases and J by 5 bases. CDR1 is SGHAT, CDR2 FQNNGV, per germline. Written as DNA, the CDR3 is TGTGCCAGCAGAACTAGCGGGGGGGCGGAGACCCAGTACTTC. It codes for CASRTSGGAETQYF.

This chain links TRBV5-1 with TRBJ2-1; 7 positions agree with TRBD1. Losses at the gene ends were 2 bases for V and 7 bases for J; bases not matched to a gene: 15. Germline V gene lookup returns CDR1 SGHRS and CDR2 YFSETQ. The CDR3 is made up of 17 amino acids. The CDR3 spells CASSLPDPGQLRNEQFF. CDR3 nucleotides: TGCGCCAGCAGCTTACCCGATCCGGGACAGTTACGGAATGAGCAGTTCTTC. Filled out from reference TRBV5-1 and TRBJ2-1, the complete variable domain reads KAGVTQTPRYLIKTRGQQVTLSCSPISGHRSVSWYQQTPGQGLQFLFEYFSETQRNKGNFPGRFSGRQFSNSRSEMNVSTLELGDSALYLCASSLPDPGQLRNEQFFGPGTRLTVL.

This rearrangement joins TRBV7-2 to TRBJ2-4; 8 bases line up with TRBD1. Germline loops: CDR1 SGHTA, CDR2 FQGNSA. V shed 4 bases, J shed 4 bases, and the junction held 12 bases outside the gene matches. The CDR3 sequence is 17 residues long. In DNA, the CDR3 is TGTGCCAGCAGCTACCTTGGACAGGGCTCTAGTAAAAACATTCAGTACTTC. Its translation: CASSYLGQGSSKNIQYF.